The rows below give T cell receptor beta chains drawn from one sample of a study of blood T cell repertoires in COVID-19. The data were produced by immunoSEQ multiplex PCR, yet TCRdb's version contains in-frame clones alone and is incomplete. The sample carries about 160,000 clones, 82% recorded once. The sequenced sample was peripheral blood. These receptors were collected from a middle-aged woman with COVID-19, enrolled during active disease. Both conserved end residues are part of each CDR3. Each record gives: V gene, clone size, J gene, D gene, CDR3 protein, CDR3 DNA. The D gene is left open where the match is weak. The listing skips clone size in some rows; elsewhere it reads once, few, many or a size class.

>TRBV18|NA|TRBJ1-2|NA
CASSQRQDRGGYTF
TGTGCCAGCTCTCAAAGACAGGACCGGGGTGGCTACACCTTC
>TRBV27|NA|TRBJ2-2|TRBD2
CASSLAGRAGELFF
TGTGCCAGCAGTTTAGCCGGGAGGGCCGGGGAGCTGTTTTTT
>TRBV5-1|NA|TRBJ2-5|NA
CASSLVPNQETQYF
TGCGCCAGCAGCTTGGTCCCTAACCAAGAGACCCAGTACTTC
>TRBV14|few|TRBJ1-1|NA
CASSRTRDTEAFF
TGTGCCAGCAGCCGGACGAGGGACACTGAAGCTTTCTTT
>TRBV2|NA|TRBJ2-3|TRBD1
CASKGQGTDTQYF
TGTGCCAGCAAGGGACAGGGTACCGATACGCAGTATTTT
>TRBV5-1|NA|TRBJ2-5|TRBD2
CASSSWTSAQETQYF
TGCGCCAGCAGCAGCTGGACTAGCGCTCAAGAGACCCAGTACTTC
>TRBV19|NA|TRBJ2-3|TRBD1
CASSEQGSSTDTQYF
TGTGCCAGTAGCGAACAGGGGTCTAGCACAGATACGCAGTATTTT
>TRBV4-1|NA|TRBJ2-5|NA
CASSQAAQGTPGQETQYF
TGCGCCAGCAGCCAAGCGGCCCAGGGAACCCCCGGCCAGGAGACCCAGTACTTC
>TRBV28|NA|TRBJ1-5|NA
CASSLLGGWGNQPQHF
TGTGCCAGCAGTTTGTTGGGGGGATGGGGCAATCAGCCCCAGCATTTT
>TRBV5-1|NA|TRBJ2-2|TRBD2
CASSPEGLGNTGELFF
TGCGCCAGCAGCCCCGAGGGACTAGGGAACACCGGGGAGCTGTTTTTT
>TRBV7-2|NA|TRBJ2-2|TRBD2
CASRRGRTSGPRTGELFF
TGTGCCAGCAGGCGGGGTCGGACTAGCGGGCCGCGTACCGGGGAGCTGTTTTTT
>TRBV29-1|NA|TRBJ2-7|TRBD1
CSVTGGQGSSYEQYF
TGCAGCGTTACCGGGGGACAGGGGAGTTCCTACGAGCAGTACTTC
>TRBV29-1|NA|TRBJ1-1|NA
CSVENVYSLEAFF
TGCAGCGTTGAAAATGTTTACAGTCTTGAAGCTTTCTTT